The 18 T cell receptor beta chains reported below all come from one sample, sequenced in a study of control samples from healthy donors and cancer patients. Profiling relied on immunoSEQ multiplex PCR, and the TCRdb table lists in-frame clones only, not all of them. This table has tens of thousands of clones, roughly 94% appearing once. Sequencing was carried out using blood. The receptors come from a man between 25 and 39 years old in good health.

V gene TRBV7-9 combines with J gene TRBJ1-1; unclear D gene. V lost 3 bases and J 5 bases, leaving 16 bases between the germline ends. This CDR3 has 15 residues. Germline CDR1 reads SEHNR; CDR2 reads FQNEAQ (reference sequence). The CDR3 sequence: CASSFEPGRATEAFF. The CDR3 bases are TGTGCCAGCAGCTTTGAGCCCGGCCGGGCAACTGAAGCTTTCTTT.

The table lists this clone with a count of one. The chain couples TRBV5-5 to TRBJ1-4, with 10 bases that match TRBD1. V shed 4 bases and J 5 bases; nucleotides not matched to a gene: 5. The CDR3 is 15 residues long. Germline CDR1 is SGHKS and CDR2 is YYEKEE (reference sequence). Here the CDR3 DNA reads TGTGCCAGCAGCCCGGGGACAGGGGAGAATGAAAAACTGTTTTTT. This translates into CASSPGTGENEKLFF.

The chain has TRBV7-9 and TRBJ2-7, with 11 bases aligning to TRBD1. This CDR3 comprises 16 residues. The germline V gene encodes CDR1 SEHNR and CDR2 FQNEAQ (reference sequence). V shed 4 bases, J shed 5 bases, and the junction held 10 bases outside the gene matches. This CDR3 reads CASSSQKDRGRDEQYF. The CDR3 nucleotides read TGTGCCAGCAGCTCGCAAAAGGACAGGGGGCGCGACGAGCAGTACTTC.

The rearrangement uses TRBV19 and TRBJ1-2; 7 nucleotides align to TRBD1. Germline values: CDR1 LNHDA, CDR2 SQIVND (reference sequence). Trimming cost V 5 bases and J 3 bases; bases outside gene matches: 6. CDR3 length: 14 residues. This chain's CDR3 is CASSLRGQYYGYTF. The DNA of the CDR3 is TGTGCCAGTAGTCTCCGGGGACAGTACTATGGCTACACCTTC. Supplemented by reference TRBV19 and TRBJ1-2, the full variable domain reads DGGITQSPKYLFRKEGQNVTLSCEQNLNHDAMYWYRQDPGQGLRLIYYSQIVNDFQKGDIAEGYSVSREKKESFPLTVTSAQKNPTAFYLCASSLRGQYYGYTFGSGTRLTVV.

This chain uses TRBV6-4 with TRBJ2-1; 9 bases agree with TRBD2. CDR1 MRHNA and CDR2 SNTAGT come from the germline V gene. This CDR3 is built from 15 residues. Unmatched junction bases numbered 4, after V lost 0 bases and J lost 7 bases. DNA of the CDR3: TGTGCCAGCAGTGACTCTAGCGGGAGCTCTAATGAGCAGTTCTTC. This gives the protein CASSDSSGSSNEQFF.

This clone appeared once. The chain uses TRBV6-2 or TRBV6-3 and TRBJ2-2, with a tentative D call TRBD1 (5 bases). Germline V gene data show CDR1 as MNHEY and CDR2 as SVGEGT. Trimming stripped 6 bases from V and 2 bases from J, with 10 bases between. This CDR3 is built from 14 residues. CDR3 DNA: TGTGCCAGCAGCGACAGCTTCAACACCGGGGAGCTGTTTTTT. The encoded protein is CASSDSFNTGELFF.

The chain recombines TRBV19 with TRBJ2-1; the match to TRBD1 covers 7 bases. Germline lookup yields CDR1 LNHDA and CDR2 SQIVND (reference sequence). There are 14 residues in the CDR3. J was trimmed by 2 bases and V by 3 bases; bases with no gene match: 1. Written as DNA, the CDR3 is TGTGCCAGTAGTATGCAGGGGGCCTACAATGAGCAGTTCTTC. Protein product: CASSMQGAYNEQFF.

The CDR3 reads CASSEMGQANQPQHF. In DNA form, the CDR3 reads TGTGCCAGCAGTGAAATGGGACAGGCGAATCAGCCCCAGCATTTT. The chain uses TRBV6-1 and TRBJ1-5; 8 positions match TRBD1. Germline V gives CDR1 MNHNS, CDR2 SASEGT. The CDR3 length is 15 residues. V was clipped by 2 bases and J by 4 bases; unmatched bases: 4.

This sequence joins TRBV6-6 and TRBJ1-2, with D unclear. This CDR3 spans 15 amino acids. V gave up 0 bases and J gave up 8 bases, with 16 bases separating them. Germline-derived CDR1 and CDR2 are MNHNY and SVGAGI (reference sequence). The CDR3 region is CASSYSGEGIWGYTF. CDR3 DNA sequence: TGTGCCAGCAGTTACTCGGGAGAGGGAATATGGGGCTACACCTTC.

This chain uses TRBV4-3 with TRBJ1-3; D is ambiguous. Trimming removed 0 bases from V and 4 bases from J, with 10 bases in between. Germline values: CDR1 LGHNA, CDR2 YSLEER. The CDR3 consists of 15 residues. CDR3 protein: CASSQDWQAGNTIYF. The CDR3 DNA reads TGCGCCAGCAGCCAAGATTGGCAGGCCGGAAACACCATATATTTT.

This chain uses TRBV29-1 with TRBJ1-6; D may be TRBD1 (5 bases). Germline V gives CDR1 SQVTM, CDR2 ANQGSEA. This CDR3 contains 13 residues. CDR3 coding DNA: TGCAGGGAGGGGTCAACCTATAATTCACCCCTCCACTTT. Encoded protein: CREGSTYNSPLHF. Looking up the rest from reference TRBV29-1 and TRBJ1-6 gives the full variable domain: SAVISQKPSRDICQRGTSLTIQCQVDSQVTMMFWYRQQPGQSLTLIATANQGSEATYESGFVIDKFPISRPNLTFSTLTVSNMSPEDSSIYLCREGSTYNSPLHFGNGTRLTVT.

V and J are TRBV11-2 and TRBJ2-3, with 7 bases lining up with TRBD1. This CDR3 contains 16 residues. Germline CDR1 SGHAT, CDR2 FQNNGV. Unmatched junction bases numbered 11, after V lost 5 bases and J lost 3 bases. CDR3 protein: CASSQRAGGWTDTQYF. The CDR3 DNA is TGTGCCAGCAGCCAACGGGCAGGGGGATGGACAGATACGCAGTATTTT. Based on the CDR3 plus reference TRBV11-2 and TRBJ2-3, the full variable domain is EAGVAQSPRYKIIEKRQSVAFWCNPISGHATLYWYQQILGQGPKLLIQFQNNGVVDDSQLPKDRFSAERLKGVDSTLKIQPAKLEDSAVYLCASSQRAGGWTDTQYFGPGTRLTVL.

This chain connects TRBV6-2 or TRBV6-3 to TRBJ1-1; unclear D gene. Looked up from germline, CDR1 is MNHEY and CDR2 is SVGEGT. Between the trimmed V and J ends, which lost 2 bases and 4 bases, there was a span of 5 bases. The CDR3 is 12 amino acids. This CDR3 is CASSYRVTEAFF. The CDR3 coding sequence is TGTGCCAGCAGTTACAGGGTCACTGAAGCTTTCTTT.

The chain carries TRBV12-5 and TRBJ2-2; D is undetermined. The length of the CDR3 is 13 residues. Trimming stripped 1 base from V and 2 bases from J, with 2 bases between. Germline V gene data show CDR1 as LGHNT and CDR2 as FRNRAP. The CDR3 region is CASGLGNTGELFF. The CDR3 nucleotides are TGTGCTAGTGGTTTGGGCAACACCGGGGAGCTGTTTTTT.

V and J are TRBV5-1 and TRBJ1-2; weak D call: TRBD1 (6 bases). This CDR3 has 14 residues. The germline V gene encodes CDR1 SGHRS and CDR2 YFSETQ. V was clipped by 4 bases and J by 4 bases, with 14 bases between them. The CDR3 region has the DNA TGCGCCAGCAGCCGGGACAAGGTGATCTATGGCTACACCTTC. Protein: CASSRDKVIYGYTF.

This chain links TRBV28 with TRBJ1-1; D is ambiguous. CDR1 is MDHEN and CDR2 is SYDVKM in the germline V gene. The CDR3 loop spans 12 amino acids. The ends were cut back, 7 bases at V and 9 bases at J, with 15 bases in the middle. CDR3 nucleotide sequence: TGTGCCAGCACCGATGGGCCCAGACAAGCTTTCTTT. Its protein is CASTDGPRQAFF.

The genes are TRBV29-1 and TRBJ2-3; 14 bases agree with TRBD2. The CDR3 is 19 residues long. CDR1 is SQVTM, CDR2 ANQGSEA, per germline. V shed 6 bases and J 0 bases; nucleotides not matched to a gene: 14. CDR3 in amino acids: CSVIFKGTSGSASTDTQYF. CDR3 in DNA: TGCAGCGTCATTTTCAAGGGGACTAGCGGGAGCGCTAGCACAGATACGCAGTATTTT.

The chain links TRBV4-1 to TRBJ2-3, with 8 bases fitting TRBD2. The CDR3 loop spans 18 amino acids. Germline CDR1 MGHRA, CDR2 YSYEKL. V lost 0 bases, J lost 4 bases, and 12 bases stayed unmatched. The CDR3, as DNA: TGCGCCAGCAGCCAAGAAAGAGGGAGCGGGAGTGGCCCAGATACGCAGTATTTT. Its translation is CASSQERGSGSGPDTQYF.